This T cell receptor beta chain was sequenced during a study of monozygotic twins with inflammatory bowel disease. TCRdb re-called the 5' RACE reads and shows each CDR3 protein once, DNA omitted. The sample holds approximately 400,000 distinct CDR3 sequences. Germline V CDR1 and CDR2: SGHRS, YFSETQ. The CDR3 sequence is 16 residues long. Material for sequencing was blood. This receptor was obtained from a human donor with ulcerative colitis or Crohn's disease, or a healthy co-twin of an affected twin (not recorded which). The chain couples TRBV5-1 to TRBJ2-1; lacking DNA, the TRBD2 call made by TCRdb goes unchecked. This chain's CDR3 is CASSLNLAGGQNEQFF.